The 21 T cell receptor beta chains in this list originate from one sample, sequenced in a study of T cell repertoires in cytomegalovirus infection. From the reads, TCRdb called clonotypes with MiXCR, one entry per CDR3 protein. Among a few hundred thousand distinct CDR3 sequences, roughly 43% were seen once, and the ten largest hold 48%. Antigens for these TCRs are unknown. This material consisted of cultured PBMCs, taken from culture after CMV antigen stimulation. The receptors were gathered from a human donor in good health (CMV status not recorded). Some clones in this sample may be carry-over from other donors' samples.

Only a few counts were recorded for this clonotype. The chain carries TRBV6-5 and TRBJ1-1, with TRBD1 matching over 7 bases. Trimming at V came to 5 bases and at J to 1 base, leaving 4 bases not matched to a gene. The germline gives CDR1 MNHEY, CDR2 SVGAGI. The CDR3 is made up of 14 amino acids. The CDR3 nucleotides are TGTGCCAGCAGTAAGACAGGGCCGAACACTGAAGCTTTCTTT. It translates to CASSKTGPNTEAFF.

This clonotype was seen more than once but under ten times. The gene calls are TRBV12-3 or TRBV12-4 and TRBJ1-5; TRBD1 is a possible D gene (5 bases). The germline V and J ends were trimmed by 6 bases and 0 bases, with 30 bases remaining between them. The CDR3 consists of 21 residues. The CDR3 is CASSSLGGSPPQPNSNQPQHF. Here the CDR3 DNA reads TGTGCCAGCAGCTCACTGGGGGGGTCCCCCCCCCAACCAAATAGCAATCAGCCCCAGCATTTT.

This chain connects TRBV5-5 to TRBJ2-2; 8 bases fit TRBD1. The J segment lost 6 bases and the V segment lost 10 bases, leaving 8 bases of the junction unmatched. Germline assignment: CDR1 SGHKS and CDR2 YYEKEE (reference sequence). The length of the CDR3 is 13 residues. The CDR3 spells CAFQTGAAGELFF. The CDR3 nucleotides are TGTGCCTTCCAGACAGGGGCCGCCGGGGAGCTGTTTTTT.

This clonotype was observed many times. The chain is built from TRBV7-2 and TRBJ2-5; 7 bases are a match to TRBD2. Looked up from germline, CDR1 is SGHTA and CDR2 is FQGNSA. This CDR3 has 12 amino acids. V was pared by 6 bases and J by 5 bases, with 3 bases of the junction left unmatched. The CDR3 region has the DNA TGTGCCAGCAGGTCGGGGGGTGAGACCCAGTACTTC. Encoded protein: CASRSGGETQYF.

J is TRBJ1-1 and V is TRBV7-9; 10 bases line up with TRBD1. In germline, CDR1 is SEHNR, CDR2 FQNEAQ (reference sequence). The CDR3 contains 20 residues. V lost 0 bases, J lost 13 bases, and 26 bases stayed unmatched. In DNA, the CDR3 is TGTGCCAGCAGCTTAGCCACCCCGGCACGACAGGGGGCGATCGGCGATGGGGGTTTCTTT. Its translation: CASSLATPARQGAIGDGGFF.

The rearrangement uses TRBV7-9 and TRBJ2-7; no clear D. The CDR3 covers 13 residues. Germline loops: CDR1 SEHNR, CDR2 FQNEAQ (reference sequence). V gave up 2 bases and J gave up 7 bases, with 12 bases separating them. The CDR3 DNA follows: TGTGCCAGCAGCTTAACGGGTGTTGAAGAGCAGTACTTC. Its translation: CASSLTGVEEQYF. The full variable domain, its missing parts supplied by reference TRBV7-9 and TRBJ2-7, is DTGVSQNPRHKITKRGQNVTFRCDPISEHNRLYWYRQTLGQGPEFLTYFQNEAQLEKSRLLSDRFSAERPKGSFSTLEIQRTEQGDSAMYLCASSLTGVEEQYFGPGTRLTVT.

Only a few counts were recorded for this clonotype. The chain joins TRBV15 to TRBJ1-5, with a tentative D call TRBD1 (6 bases). The V end lost 0 bases, the J end lost 7 bases, and 13 bases lay between the germline ends. Germline CDR1 LNHNV, CDR2 YYDKDF (reference sequence). This CDR3 has 15 residues. CDR3 sequence reads: CATSRDTNRAQPQHF. CDR3 nucleotide sequence: TGTGCCACCAGCAGAGATACGAACAGGGCCCAGCCCCAGCATTTT.

This chain connects TRBV20-1 to TRBJ2-7; D is ambiguous. The CDR3 totals 14 residues. Germline V gene lookup returns CDR1 DFQATT and CDR2 SNEGSKA (reference sequence). V gave up 0 bases and J gave up 3 bases, with 12 bases separating them. The CDR3 DNA reads TGCAGTGCTAGAGATCTGGGCCGAAGCTACGAGCAGTACTTC. Translating it yields CSARDLGRSYEQYF.

V is TRBV7-2 and J is TRBJ1-4; D is unresolved. V was pared by 2 bases and J by 11 bases, with 15 bases between. The germline gives CDR1 SGHTA, CDR2 FQGNSA. CDR3 length: 14 residues. CDR3 coding DNA: TGTGCCAGCAGCTTATCGGCCCAACAGCCCAAACTGTTTTTT. As protein: CASSLSAQQPKLFF.

The sample holds a few counts of this clonotype. V is TRBV5-6 and J is TRBJ2-5; 8 nucleotides line up with TRBD1. V was clipped by 0 bases and J by 5 bases; unmatched bases: 3. Germline V gene data show CDR1 as SGHDT and CDR2 as YYEEEE. The CDR3 extends over 14 amino acids. The CDR3 protein is CASSLVDRAETQYF. The CDR3 DNA is TGTGCCAGCAGCTTGGTGGACAGGGCGGAGACCCAGTACTTC.

Only a few counts were recorded for this clonotype. The chain recombines TRBV12-5 with TRBJ2-7; 8 bases are a match to TRBD1. In germline, CDR1 is LGHNT, CDR2 FRNRAP. The CDR3 covers 17 residues. The V and J ends lost 1 base and 0 bases, in that order; junction bases with no gene match: 8. CDR3 bases: TGTGCTAGTGGTTTGGATTTGGGACAGGTGGGCTCCTACGAGCAGTACTTC. Translated: CASGLDLGQVGSYEQYF.

The chain has TRBV7-2 and TRBJ2-5, with TRBD2 identical over 7 bases. CDR1 SGHTA and CDR2 FQGNSA come from the germline V gene. This CDR3 spans 15 amino acids. Trimming at V came to 8 bases and at J to 1 base, leaving 10 bases not matched to a gene. CDR3 sequence reads: CASGRERGFQETQYF. In DNA form, the CDR3 reads TGTGCCAGCGGTAGAGAGCGGGGATTCCAAGAGACCCAGTACTTC.

This chain uses TRBV11-3 with TRBJ1-1, with no clear D. The V gene lost 0 bases and the J gene lost 7 bases, with 6 bases spanning the gap. Germline CDR1 SGHNT, CDR2 YENEEA. CDR3 length equals 12 residues. The CDR3 loop reads CASSLDFLEAFF. CDR3 nucleotides: TGTGCCAGCAGCTTAGATTTCCTTGAAGCTTTCTTT.

The table lists this clonotype with a few counts. V is TRBV7-2 and J is TRBJ1-3; 8 bases line up with TRBD1. Germline values: CDR1 SGHTA, CDR2 FQGNSA. The CDR3 runs 14 residues. V shed 5 bases and J 2 bases; nucleotides not matched to a gene: 2. The DNA for the CDR3 is TGTGCCAGCAGCACAGGGGGACCTGGAAACACCATATATTTT. Translation: CASSTGGPGNTIYF.

A few counts support this clonotype. This chain joins TRBV7-9 and TRBJ1-2; D remains unclear. The V and J ends lost 7 bases and 4 bases respectively, with 16 bases between them. This CDR3 is built from 14 residues. CDR1 and CDR2 (germline): SEHNR, FQNEAQ (reference sequence). CDR3 coding DNA: TGTGCCAGCACCTTGGAGGGTCTGGTCTATGGCTACACCTTC. Protein product: CASTLEGLVYGYTF.

The V and J genes are TRBV7-6 and TRBJ2-1; D not certain. The CDR3 runs to 15 residues. In germline, CDR1 is SGHVS, CDR2 FNYEAQ. Between the trimmed V and J ends, which lost 7 bases and 3 bases, there was a span of 16 bases. The CDR3 region is CASTLGWANYNEQFF. The CDR3 DNA reads as TGTGCCAGCACCTTGGGGTGGGCGAACTACAATGAGCAGTTCTTC.

This clonotype has just a few counts. The chain couples TRBV9 to TRBJ2-1; TRBD2 matches 8 bases. The CDR3 consists of 15 residues. The V and J ends lost 2 bases and 8 bases, in that order; junction bases with no gene match: 9. The germline gives CDR1 SGDLS, CDR2 YYNGEE. The CDR3 spells CASSVQGLALDEQFF. The CDR3 DNA is TGTGCCAGCAGCGTCCAAGGACTAGCTCTGGATGAGCAGTTCTTC.

This clonotype has a handful of counts. J is TRBJ2-5 and V is TRBV12-3 or TRBV12-4, with D possibly being TRBD1 (5 bases). The CDR3 totals 14 residues. V dropped 4 bases and J dropped 4 bases, with 13 bases sitting between them. The CDR3 spells CASSSSGHAETQYF. CDR3 nucleotide sequence: TGTGCCAGCAGTTCCTCCGGACATGCAGAGACCCAGTACTTC.

In this sample, this clonotype turned up a few times. The chain carries TRBV5-1 and TRBJ1-1, with 7 bases fitting TRBD1. The CDR3 totals 15 residues. Losses at the gene ends were 4 bases for V and 5 bases for J; bases not matched to a gene: 11. Germline CDR1 reads SGHRS; CDR2 reads YFSETQ. Written as DNA, the CDR3 is TGCGCCAGCAGCCCGAGACAGGGCTGGGAGACTGAAGCTTTCTTT. Its translation: CASSPRQGWETEAFF.

The count of this clonotype is one. The chain recombines TRBV6-2 or TRBV6-3 with TRBJ2-7, with TRBD2 identical over 8 bases. From germline, CDR1 is MNHEY and CDR2 SVGEGT. The CDR3 totals 15 residues. Trimming at V came to 2 bases and at J to 5 bases, leaving 8 bases not matched to a gene. The CDR3 sequence is CASSYGREGPHEQYF. DNA of the CDR3: TGTGCCAGCAGTTACGGACGGGAGGGCCCCCACGAGCAGTACTTC.

CDR3 sequence (DNA): TGTGCCAGCAGCCCCCGAGGCCGTGGGTCCGGGGAGCTGTTTTTT. Translation gives CASSPRGRGSGELFF. The chain combines TRBV7-6 with TRBJ2-2, with D uncertain. Germline CDR1 reads SGHVS; CDR2 reads FNYEAQ. The CDR3 extends over 15 amino acids. V lost 5 bases to trimming and J lost 6 bases, with 16 bases between them.